Each of the 32 T cell receptor beta chains below was sequenced from the same sample in a study of multiple sclerosis patients with progressive multifocal leukoencephalopathy. Noted time point: approximately 11 months of natalizumab therapy. Repertoires were generated with immunoSEQ multiplex PCR, while TCRdb's copy carries only in-frame clones and drops some. This table has fewer than 35,000 clones, nearly 90% appearing once. The sequenced sample was PBMCs, obtained from a patient treated with natalizumab. The receptors were gathered from a human donor with multiple sclerosis.

This clone was seen once. The genes are TRBV5-3 and TRBJ1-5; D may be TRBD1 (6 bases). TRBV5-3 is reported as an ORF; its role is uncertain. There are 14 residues in the CDR3. The V end lost 1 base, the J end lost 1 base, and 6 bases lay between the germline ends. CDR3: CARSLTGSNQPQHF. CDR3 DNA sequence: TGTGCCAGAAGCTTGACAGGGAGCAATCAGCCCCAGCATTTT.

This chain links TRBV11-2 with TRBJ1-5; 9 bases match TRBD1. V shed 1 base and J 7 bases; nucleotides not matched to a gene: 5. CDR1 is SGHAT and CDR2 is FQNNGV in the germline V gene. This CDR3 comprises 15 residues. The CDR3 region is CASSLAGQGGQPQHF. The CDR3 DNA is TGTGCCAGCAGCTTAGCGGGACAGGGAGGCCAGCCCCAGCATTTT.

The chain recombines TRBV15 with TRBJ2-7; 8 nucleotides match TRBD1. CDR1 and CDR2 (germline): LNHNV, YYDKDF (reference sequence). The CDR3 is 16 residues long. Trimming cost V 0 bases and J 5 bases; bases outside gene matches: 9. The DNA for the CDR3 is TGTGCCACCAGCAGAGATGGAGGACAGGGTGACGACGAGCAGTACTTC. It yields the protein CATSRDGGQGDDEQYF.

This clone was recorded a few times. The J gene is TRBJ1-6, the V gene TRBV6-5, with a weak D call TRBD1 (5 bases). The V end was cut by 0 bases, the J end by 10 bases, with 7 bases between. CDR3 size: 13 residues. Germline CDR1 reads MNHEY; CDR2 reads SVGAGI. The CDR3 region is CASSYSGTSPLHF. CDR3 DNA: TGTGCCAGCAGTTACTCAGGGACCTCACCCCTCCACTTT.

This clone has only a few counts. The rearrangement links TRBV10-3 to TRBJ1-1; 10 bases line up with TRBD1. V was clipped by 0 bases and J by 9 bases; unmatched bases: 4. CDR3 length: 14 amino acids. Per the germline V gene, CDR1 is ENHRY and CDR2 is SYGVKD. The CDR3 bases are TGTGCCATCAGTGAGTCGGGACAGGGGCTTAAAGCTTTCTTT. Protein sequence: CAISESGQGLKAFF.

In DNA, the CDR3 is TGTGCCAGCAGCTTACAACCCTATGGCTACACCTTC. Protein: CASSLQPYGYTF. The chain joins TRBV7-9 to TRBJ1-2; D remains unclear. The ends were cut back, 2 bases at V and 4 bases at J, with 5 bases in the middle. The germline V gene has CDR1 SEHNR and CDR2 FQNEAQ (reference sequence). The length of the CDR3 is 12 residues.

This rearrangement joins TRBV10-3 to TRBJ1-3; D uncertain. Trimming removed 3 bases from V and 9 bases from J, with 15 bases in between. Per germline, CDR1 ENHRY and CDR2 SYGVKD. There are 14 residues in the CDR3. CDR3 DNA sequence: TGTGCCATCAGTGAACGGCAGGAGTCCAGCACCATATATTTT. Its translation: CAISERQESSTIYF.

The chain recombines TRBV18 with TRBJ1-2; D gene ambiguous. V was pared by 3 bases and J by 6 bases, with 17 bases between. This CDR3 contains 15 residues. Germline V gene data show CDR1 as KGHSH and CDR2 as LQKENI. CDR3 sequence (DNA): TGTGCCAGCTCACCCGACACCCGGGTACGACATGGCTACACCTTC. It specifies CASSPDTRVRHGYTF.

The chain links TRBV2 to TRBJ1-2, with 7 positions matching TRBD1. The J segment lost 4 bases and the V segment lost 7 bases, leaving 12 bases of the junction unmatched. The CDR3 extends over 15 amino acids. The germline CDR1 and CDR2 sequences are SNHLY and FYNNEI. Here the CDR3 DNA reads TGTGCCAGCACAGGGGGGGTTGGTGGAAGCTATGGCTACACCTTC. Amino acid sequence: CASTGGVGGSYGYTF. Variable domain in full (rest from reference TRBV2 and TRBJ1-2): EPEVTQTPSHQVTQMGQEVILRCVPISNHLYFYWYRQILGQKVEFLVSFYNNEISEKSEIFDDQFSVERPDGSNFTLKIRSTKLEDSAMYFCASTGGVGGSYGYTFGSGTRLTVV.

The chain couples TRBV18 to TRBJ1-1; tentatively, D is TRBD1 (6 bases). With 4 bases removed from V and 5 bases from J, the gap between germline ends came to 20 bases. Germline loops: CDR1 KGHSH, CDR2 LQKENI. The CDR3 runs to 16 residues. The CDR3, as DNA: TGTGCCAGCTCACTCTCGCTGACAGGCGGCTATACTGAAGCTTTCTTT. This gives the protein CASSLSLTGGYTEAFF.

The chain is built from TRBV4-1 and TRBJ2-3; a weak D match, TRBD1 (5 bases). The CDR3 is 16 residues long. Germline V gene sequence: CDR1 MGHRA, CDR2 YSYEKL. The ends were cut back, 1 base at V and 0 bases at J, with 11 bases in the middle. The CDR3: CASSQGVRASTDTQYF. In DNA, the CDR3 is TGCGCCAGCAGCCAAGGTGTCAGGGCCAGCACAGATACGCAGTATTTT.

The chain carries TRBV5-1 and TRBJ2-1; TRBD1 agrees at 7 bases. V trimming: 4 bases; J trimming: 4 bases; junction bases outside the gene matches: 5. This CDR3 comprises 14 residues. The germline V gene has CDR1 SGHRS and CDR2 YFSETQ. The CDR3 loop reads CASSEGQTYNEQFF. CDR3 bases: TGCGCCAGCAGCGAGGGACAGACTTACAATGAGCAGTTCTTC.

The gene calls are TRBV11-1 and TRBJ2-7, with 8 bases that match TRBD2. The CDR3 spans 16 residues. Trimming took 5 bases from V and 0 from J; bases not matched to a gene: 9. Germline values: CDR1 SGHAT, CDR2 FQDESV (reference sequence). CDR3 amino acids: CASSPLLGTSSYEQYF. CDR3 coding DNA: TGTGCCAGCAGCCCCCTCTTGGGGACTAGCTCCTACGAGCAGTACTTC.

V is TRBV30 and J is TRBJ2-5; the D call may be TRBD1 or TRBD2 (5 bases each). V lost 3 bases, J lost 7 bases, and 18 bases lay in between. This CDR3 has 14 residues. Looked up from germline, CDR1 is GTSNPN and CDR2 is SVGIG (reference sequence). The CDR3 DNA sequence: TGTGCCTGGAGCGCCGCCGGGACGATGGTGACCCAGTACTTC. This codes for CAWSAAGTMVTQYF. Full variable domain (remainder filled in from reference TRBV30 and TRBJ2-5): SQTIHQWPATLVQPVGSPLSLECTVEGTSNPNLYWYRQAAGRGLQLLFYSVGIGQISSEVPQNLSASRPQDRQFILSSKKLLLSDSGFYLCAWSAAGTMVTQYFGPGTRLLVL.

The rearrangement links TRBV12-5 to TRBJ2-1; D is possibly TRBD2 (5 bases). Germline CDR1 and CDR2: LGHNT and FRNRAP. Trimming left V 3 bases short and J 4 bases short, with 13 bases between. The CDR3 consists of 15 residues. The CDR3 DNA follows: TGTGCTAGTGGTTTTGACGGACTGTTATACAATGAGCAGTTCTTC. Residues: CASGFDGLLYNEQFF.

The rearrangement uses TRBV5-6 and TRBJ2-7, with 9 bases aligning to TRBD1. This CDR3 region has 17 residues. CDR1 and CDR2 from the germline V gene are SGHDT and YYEEEE. With 0 bases clipped from V and 3 bases from J, the junction kept 10 bases outside the gene matches. CDR3 sequence reads: CASSLDPRDRAIYEQYF. CDR3 DNA: TGTGCCAGCAGCTTGGATCCCCGGGACAGGGCAATCTACGAGCAGTACTTC.

The rearrangement joins TRBV6-6 to TRBJ2-3; TRBD1 aligns across 9 bases. In germline, CDR1 is MNHNY, CDR2 SVGAGI (reference sequence). With 6 bases clipped from V and 4 bases from J, the junction kept 11 bases outside the gene matches. The CDR3 has 16 residues. DNA for the CDR3: TGTGCCAGCAGGCCACATGGGACAGGGAGGCCAGATACGCAGTATTTT. Translation: CASRPHGTGRPDTQYF.

The chain links TRBV11-2 to TRBJ2-3; 9 nucleotides align to TRBD2. With V trimmed by 5 bases and J by 5 bases, 8 bases remained unmatched. This CDR3 spans 15 amino acids. Germline loops: CDR1 SGHAT, CDR2 FQNNGV. CDR3 loop: CASSRAGGRRDTQYF. The DNA for the CDR3 is TGTGCCAGCAGCCGCGCGGGGGGGAGGAGAGATACGCAGTATTTT. The whole variable domain, filled in from reference TRBV11-2 and TRBJ2-3, reads EAGVAQSPRYKIIEKRQSVAFWCNPISGHATLYWYQQILGQGPKLLIQFQNNGVVDDSQLPKDRFSAERLKGVDSTLKIQPAKLEDSAVYLCASSRAGGRRDTQYFGPGTRLTVL.

The J gene is TRBJ2-2, the V gene TRBV4-3, with D perhaps TRBD1 (6 bases). V lost 6 bases and J lost 4, with 15 bases in between. This CDR3 spans 15 amino acids. Per the germline V gene, CDR1 is LGHNA and CDR2 is YSLEER. DNA for the CDR3: TGCGCCAGCAGTCGACTGGACAGTAGCACCGGGGAGCTGTTTTTT. This sequence encodes CASSRLDSSTGELFF.

This chain connects TRBV11-2 to TRBJ2-3, with 12 bases fitting TRBD2. This CDR3 is built from 18 residues. The V gene's germline CDR1 is SGHAT and CDR2 FQNNGV. The ends lost 5 bases at V and 4 bases at J; junction bases unmatched: 13. CDR3 sequence: CASSRKPTSGGNSDTQYF. In DNA, the CDR3 is TGTGCCAGCAGCCGTAAACCGACTAGCGGGGGTAATTCAGATACGCAGTATTTT.

J is TRBJ1-6 and V is TRBV19; D is perhaps TRBD1 (5 bases). V was cut by 7 bases and J by 5 bases, with 12 bases left in between. The CDR3 has 14 amino acids. Germline assignment: CDR1 LNHDA and CDR2 SQIVND (reference sequence). CDR3 bases: TGTGCCAGTACGATGTGGGGGGATAATTCACCCCTCCACTTT. Its translation is CASTMWGDNSPLHF.

This clone was counted once. The chain combines TRBV7-9 with TRBJ2-7; weak D call: TRBD1 (6 bases). The CDR3 consists of 15 residues. The germline CDR1 and CDR2 sequences are SEHNR and FQNEAQ (reference sequence). The V gene lost 6 bases and the J gene lost 0 bases, with 15 bases spanning the gap. Here the CDR3 reads CASSPKTGRSYEQYF. The CDR3, as DNA: TGTGCCAGCAGTCCTAAGACAGGACGCTCCTACGAGCAGTACTTC.

This chain joins TRBV19 and TRBJ1-5, with D possibly matching TRBD1 (6 bases). This CDR3 is 14 amino acids long. Per the germline V gene, CDR1 is LNHDA and CDR2 is SQIVND (reference sequence). V lost 3 bases to trimming and J lost 7 bases, with 13 bases between them. Written as DNA, the CDR3 is TGTGCCAGTAGTATCTCAGGGGCAGACCAGCCCCAGCATTTT. Translating gives CASSISGADQPQHF.

CDR3 in DNA: TGTGCCAGCAGCGCTCAGCGTAACACTGAAGCTTTCTTT. It translates to CASSAQRNTEAFF. The chain has TRBV7-3 and TRBJ1-1; no definite D call. V was clipped by 5 bases and J by 2 bases, with 9 bases between them. The CDR3 is 13 amino acids. Per germline, CDR1 SGHTA and CDR2 FQGTGA.

The chain joins TRBV5-4 to TRBJ1-2, with 10 nucleotides matching TRBD1. There are 17 residues in the CDR3. V lost 6 bases and J lost 4; bases outside the gene matches: 15. Per germline, CDR1 SGHNT and CDR2 YYREEE (reference sequence). The CDR3 nucleotides are TGTGCCAGCATACCGAGTCTTACGACAGGGGGCGTCTATGGCTACACCTTC. Translating gives CASIPSLTTGGVYGYTF.

CDR3 coding DNA: TGCGCCAGCAGCTTGAGTTCAATCCCGTGCGAGCAGTTCTTC. Residues: CASSLSSIPCEQFF. This chain joins TRBV5-1 and TRBJ2-1; D uncertain. Germline V CDR1 and CDR2: SGHRS, YFSETQ. The CDR3 is 14 amino acids. V was clipped by 1 base and J by 10 bases, with 15 bases between them.

In its sample, this clone was seen once. This rearrangement joins TRBV6-6 to TRBJ2-7; 7 bases are a match to TRBD1. The germline V gene has CDR1 MNHNY and CDR2 SVGAGI (reference sequence). The CDR3 consists of 15 residues. Trimming cost V 4 bases and J 6 bases; bases outside gene matches: 12. This chain's CDR3 is CASSSPQVTGVEQYF. The DNA of the CDR3 is TGTGCCAGCAGTTCCCCGCAGGTTACAGGGGTCGAGCAGTACTTC.

This chain connects TRBV18 to TRBJ1-1; D gene ambiguous. Trimming removed 3 bases at V and 0 bases at J, with 8 bases between. There are 14 residues in the CDR3. Germline CDR1 and CDR2: KGHSH and LQKENI. Here the CDR3 DNA reads TGTGCCAGCTCACCCATACAAATGAACACTGAAGCTTTCTTT. Encoded protein: CASSPIQMNTEAFF.

The genes are TRBV14 and TRBJ2-5; a weak D match, TRBD1 (6 bases). CDR3 size: 14 residues. Per germline, CDR1 SGHDN and CDR2 FVKESK. The V gene lost 3 bases and the J gene lost 5 bases, with 13 bases spanning the gap. This chain's CDR3 is CASSQGRGYETQYF. Written as DNA, the CDR3 is TGTGCCAGCAGCCAGGGCAGGGGCTACGAGACCCAGTACTTC.

This chain links TRBV29-1 with TRBJ2-7; 8 nucleotides match TRBD1. This CDR3 comprises 14 residues. Germline values: CDR1 SQVTM, CDR2 ANQGSEA. Unmatched junction bases numbered 8, after V lost 5 bases and J lost 2 bases. CDR3 sequence: CSVCPGGQTYEQYF. CDR3 nucleotides: TGCAGCGTTTGCCCAGGGGGCCAGACCTACGAGCAGTACTTC.

This clone was seen a handful of times. The rearrangement links TRBV2 to TRBJ1-3; the D is unclear. Germline CDR1 reads SNHLY; CDR2 reads FYNNEI. The V end lost 4 bases, the J end lost 4 bases, and 11 bases lay between the germline ends. The CDR3 totals 14 residues. The CDR3 DNA reads TGTGCCAGCAGTGCGGGGTCAGGAGGAAACACCATATATTTT. Amino acid sequence: CASSAGSGGNTIYF.

The chain uses TRBV4-1 and TRBJ1-2; TRBD1 is a possible D gene (5 bases). The V gene's germline CDR1 is MGHRA and CDR2 YSYEKL. This CDR3 spans 14 amino acids. V was clipped by 0 bases and J by 2 bases, with 7 bases between them. Here the CDR3 DNA reads TGCGCCAGCAGCCAAGAGAGGGGAAACTATGGCTACACCTTC. Translating it yields CASSQERGNYGYTF.